This TCR beta chain appears in the sequencing data of a study of cytomegalovirus exposure and HLA in healthy donors. Study details: Drawn from HLA-typed donors, 80 million to 95 million unique TCRs were held in an early data release. Study-wide findings and caveats: By a later analysis, the bulk of CMV-associated TCR beta chains appeared HLA-restricted. Confirmation in vitro established that a few CMV-associated chains were specific for CMV antigens.

As concerns this clone: Antigen specificity is unknown.

PCR was performed using 60 Vbeta and 13 Jbeta primers. The data were produced by immunoSEQ multiplex PCR, yet TCRdb's version contains in-frame clones alone and is incomplete. This sample's clone table lists about 100,000 clones. V dropped 4 bases and J dropped 5; count of bases not matched to a gene: 6. The CDR3 has 15 residues. Germline V gene sequence: CDR1 SGHVS, CDR2 FQNEAQ. Input material: PBMCs. This sequence joins TRBV7-8 and TRBJ1-5, with 9 bases that match TRBD1. The receptor was derived from a girl under 18 in good health and CMV-seropositive. The CDR3 nucleotides are TGTGCCAGCAGCTCGCTACAGGGGGCATATCAGCCCCAGCATTTT. Translation: CASSSLQGAYQPQHF.